The entry below describes one TCR beta chain. Its specificity is unknown. Both iRepertoire HTBI primers and Arm-PCR of CDR3 regions were used to build the TCR beta libraries. TCRdb re-called the multiplex PCR reads with MiXCR, one entry per CDR3 protein. The sample consists of hundreds of thousands of distinct CDR3 sequences, 16% of them appearing once. These data are taken from a study of regulatory T cells in long-lasting Graves disease. Documented time point: newly diagnosed GD, antithyroid drugs for less than 3 months. PBMC RNA was the source of the TCR library. Study results and limitations: Persistent patients had a count of shared public clonotypes (under 3,000) that exceeded that of new patients (about 930).

Losses at the gene ends were 5 bases for V and 3 bases for J; bases not matched to a gene: 8. Germline-derived CDR1 and CDR2 are PRHDT and FYEKMQ (reference sequence). CDR3 length: 15 amino acids. The same data also went into a second study, on T cells in Graves' hyperthyroidism and ophthalmopathy. From that report: A model using 13 V-J features told ophthalmopathy apart from stable hyperthyroidism.

The sequences come from peripheral blood mononuclear cells (PBMCs), collected at new diagnosis, from a patient treated with antithyroid drugs. This sequence was found in a man aged 35 to 55 with Graves disease. The rearrangement uses TRBV13 and TRBJ1-1, with 8 bases lining up with TRBD1. The DNA of the CDR3 is TGTGCCAGCAGCGGACTCAGGGGGCTTTACACTGAAGCTTTCTTT. Amino acids: CASSGLRGLYTEAFF.